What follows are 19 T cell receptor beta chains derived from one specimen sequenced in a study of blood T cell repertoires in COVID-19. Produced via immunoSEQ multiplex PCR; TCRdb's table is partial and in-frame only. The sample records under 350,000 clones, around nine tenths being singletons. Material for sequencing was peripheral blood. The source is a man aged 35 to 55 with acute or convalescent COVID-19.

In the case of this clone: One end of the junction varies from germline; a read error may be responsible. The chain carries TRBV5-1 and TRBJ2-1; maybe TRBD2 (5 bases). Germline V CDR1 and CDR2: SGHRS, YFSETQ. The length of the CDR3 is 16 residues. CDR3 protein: CASTLGMGSSYNEQFF. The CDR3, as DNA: TGCGCCAGCACCTTGGGGATGGGGAGCTCCTACAATGAGCAGTTCTTC.

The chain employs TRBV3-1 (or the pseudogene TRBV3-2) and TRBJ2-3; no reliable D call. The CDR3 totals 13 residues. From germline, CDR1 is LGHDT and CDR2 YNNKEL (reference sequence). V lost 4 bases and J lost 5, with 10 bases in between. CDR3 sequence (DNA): TGTGCCAGCAGCCCCCCCGGCGGAGATACGCAGTATTTT. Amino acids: CASSPPGGDTQYF.

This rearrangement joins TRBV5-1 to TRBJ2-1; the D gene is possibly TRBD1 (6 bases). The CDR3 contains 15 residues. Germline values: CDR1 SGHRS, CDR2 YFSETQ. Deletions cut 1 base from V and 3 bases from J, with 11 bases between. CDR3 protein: CASSLLGHDYNEQFF. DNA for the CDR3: TGCGCCAGCAGCTTGTTGGGACACGACTACAATGAGCAGTTCTTC.

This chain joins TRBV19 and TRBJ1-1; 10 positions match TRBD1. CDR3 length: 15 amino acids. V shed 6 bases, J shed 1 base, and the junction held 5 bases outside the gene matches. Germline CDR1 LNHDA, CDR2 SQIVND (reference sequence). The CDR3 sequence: CASSLGQGPNTEAFF. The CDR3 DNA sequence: TGTGCCAGTAGCTTGGGACAGGGGCCGAACACTGAAGCTTTCTTT.

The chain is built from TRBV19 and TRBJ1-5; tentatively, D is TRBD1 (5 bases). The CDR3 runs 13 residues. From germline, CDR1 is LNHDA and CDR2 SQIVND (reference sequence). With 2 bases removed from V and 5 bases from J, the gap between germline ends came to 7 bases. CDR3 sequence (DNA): TGTGCCAGTAGTATATGGGGGGATCAGCCCCAGCATTTT. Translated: CASSIWGDQPQHF.

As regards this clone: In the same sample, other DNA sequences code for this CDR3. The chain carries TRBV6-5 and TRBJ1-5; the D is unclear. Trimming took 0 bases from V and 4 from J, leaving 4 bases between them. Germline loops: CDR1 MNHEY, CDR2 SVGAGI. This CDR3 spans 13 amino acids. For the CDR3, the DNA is TGTGCCAGCAGTTACTCTCGGAATCAGCCCCAGCATTTT. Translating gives CASSYSRNQPQHF.

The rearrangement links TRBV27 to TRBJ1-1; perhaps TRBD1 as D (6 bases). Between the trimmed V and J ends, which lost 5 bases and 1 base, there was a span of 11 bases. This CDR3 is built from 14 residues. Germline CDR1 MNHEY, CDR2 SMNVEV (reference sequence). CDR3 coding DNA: TGTGCCAGCAGTCAAGGCAGGGGGAACACTGAAGCTTTCTTT. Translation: CASSQGRGNTEAFF.

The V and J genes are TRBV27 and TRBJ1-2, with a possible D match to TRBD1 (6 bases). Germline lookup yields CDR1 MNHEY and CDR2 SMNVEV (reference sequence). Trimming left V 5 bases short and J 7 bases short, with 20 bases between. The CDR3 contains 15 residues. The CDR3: CASSLSLTGFFGYTF. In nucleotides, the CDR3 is TGTGCCAGCAGTCTAAGTCTGACAGGTTTCTTTGGCTACACCTTC.

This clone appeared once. CDR3 region: CASSYREEQFF. CDR3 DNA sequence: TGTGCCAGCAGTTACAGAGAAGAGCAGTTCTTC. The chain is built from TRBV6-5 and TRBJ2-1; D uncertain. The V and J ends lost 2 bases and 10 bases respectively, with 6 bases between them. Germline CDR1 and CDR2: MNHEY and SVGAGI. The length of the CDR3 is 11 residues.

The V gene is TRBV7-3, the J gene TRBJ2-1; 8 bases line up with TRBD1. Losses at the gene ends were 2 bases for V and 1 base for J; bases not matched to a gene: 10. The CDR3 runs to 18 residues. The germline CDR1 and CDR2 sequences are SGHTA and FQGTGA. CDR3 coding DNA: TGTGCCAGCAGCTTAGGGACAGGCCAGGGGGGATCCTACAATGAGCAGTTCTTC. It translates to CASSLGTGQGGSYNEQFF.

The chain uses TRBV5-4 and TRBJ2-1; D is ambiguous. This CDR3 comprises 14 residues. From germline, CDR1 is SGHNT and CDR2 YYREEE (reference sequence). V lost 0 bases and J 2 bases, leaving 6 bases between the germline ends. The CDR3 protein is CASSLASTYNEQFF. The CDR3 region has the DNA TGTGCCAGCAGCTTGGCCAGTACCTACAATGAGCAGTTCTTC.

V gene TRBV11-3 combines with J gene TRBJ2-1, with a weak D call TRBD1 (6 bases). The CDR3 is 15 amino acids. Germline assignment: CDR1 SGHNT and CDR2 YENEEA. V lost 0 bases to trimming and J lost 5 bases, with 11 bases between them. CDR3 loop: CASSLEAGVNNEQFF. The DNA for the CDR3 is TGTGCCAGCAGCTTAGAAGCAGGGGTGAACAATGAGCAGTTCTTC.

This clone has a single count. The CDR3 DNA reads as TGCAGCGTTGCACAGGGCTATGGCTACACCTTC. As protein: CSVAQGYGYTF. The chain uses TRBV29-1 and TRBJ1-2; tentative D call: TRBD1 (6 bases). V was shortened by 4 bases and J by 4 bases, with 7 bases between the two germline ends. Germline V gene data show CDR1 as SQVTM and CDR2 as ANQGSEA. CDR3 length equals 11 residues.

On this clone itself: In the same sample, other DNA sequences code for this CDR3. The CDR3 region is CASSPTSSSYNEQFF. CDR3 DNA: TGTGCCAGCAGCCCGACATCAAGCTCCTACAATGAGCAGTTCTTC. The V call is TRBV5-4, the J call TRBJ2-1; no definite D call. CDR1 and CDR2 from the germline V gene are SGHNT and YYREEE (reference sequence). The CDR3 is made up of 15 amino acids. Trimming cost V 4 bases and J 0 bases, with 11 bases left between them.

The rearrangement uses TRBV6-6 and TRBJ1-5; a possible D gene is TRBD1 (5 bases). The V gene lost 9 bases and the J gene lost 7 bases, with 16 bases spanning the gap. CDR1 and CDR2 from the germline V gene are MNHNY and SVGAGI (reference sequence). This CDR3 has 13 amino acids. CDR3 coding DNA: TGTGCCAGTATTCGGGGGACGGGCCAGCCCCAGCATTTT. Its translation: CASIRGTGQPQHF.

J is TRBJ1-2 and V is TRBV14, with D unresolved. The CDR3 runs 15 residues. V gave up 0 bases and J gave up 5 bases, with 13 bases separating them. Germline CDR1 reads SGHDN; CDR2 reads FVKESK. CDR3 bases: TGTGCCAGCAGCCAAGATGCCACCCGGCGGTATGGCTACACCTTC. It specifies CASSQDATRRYGYTF.

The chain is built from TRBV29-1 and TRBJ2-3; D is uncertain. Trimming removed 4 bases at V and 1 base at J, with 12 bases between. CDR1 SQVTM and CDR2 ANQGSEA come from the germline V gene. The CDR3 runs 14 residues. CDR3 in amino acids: CSVGRTVGTDTQYF. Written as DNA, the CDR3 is TGCAGCGTTGGTCGTACGGTCGGCACAGATACGCAGTATTTT.

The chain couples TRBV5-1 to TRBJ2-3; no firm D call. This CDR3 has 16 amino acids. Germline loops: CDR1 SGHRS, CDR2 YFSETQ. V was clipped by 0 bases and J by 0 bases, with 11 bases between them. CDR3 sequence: CASSLGNSPSTDTQYF. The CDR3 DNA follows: TGCGCCAGCAGCTTGGGTAACAGTCCTAGCACAGATACGCAGTATTTT.

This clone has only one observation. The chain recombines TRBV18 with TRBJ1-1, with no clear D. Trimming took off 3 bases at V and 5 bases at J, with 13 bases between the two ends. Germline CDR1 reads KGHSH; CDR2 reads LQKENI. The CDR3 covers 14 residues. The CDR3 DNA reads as TGTGCCAGCTCACCCCTGGGGAGCTTGACTGAAGCTTTCTTT. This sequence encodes CASSPLGSLTEAFF.